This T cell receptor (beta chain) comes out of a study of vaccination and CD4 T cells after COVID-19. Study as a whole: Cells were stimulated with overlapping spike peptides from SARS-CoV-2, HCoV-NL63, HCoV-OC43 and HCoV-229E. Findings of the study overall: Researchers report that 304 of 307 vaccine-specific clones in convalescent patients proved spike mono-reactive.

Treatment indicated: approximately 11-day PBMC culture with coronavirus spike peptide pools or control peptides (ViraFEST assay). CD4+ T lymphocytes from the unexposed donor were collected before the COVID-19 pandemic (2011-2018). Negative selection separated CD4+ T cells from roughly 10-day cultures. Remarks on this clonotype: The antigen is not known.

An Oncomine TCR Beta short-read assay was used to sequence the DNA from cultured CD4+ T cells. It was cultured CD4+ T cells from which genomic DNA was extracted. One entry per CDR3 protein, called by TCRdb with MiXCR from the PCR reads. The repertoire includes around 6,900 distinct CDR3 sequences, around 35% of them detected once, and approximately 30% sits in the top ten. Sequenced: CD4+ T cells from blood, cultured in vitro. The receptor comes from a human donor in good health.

The CDR3 reads CSVGDTGTEETQYF. For the CDR3, the DNA is TGCAGCGTTGGGGATACCGGGACAGAAGAGACCCAGTACTTC. V usage is TRBV29-1 and J usage is TRBJ2-5, with 7 positions matching TRBD1. The CDR3 has 14 amino acids. V was pared by 4 bases and J by 3 bases, with 8 bases of the junction left unmatched. Germline V gene data show CDR1 as SQVTM and CDR2 as ANQGSEA.